The 18 T cell receptor beta chains below all came from one sample that was sequenced in a study of cytomegalovirus exposure and HLA in healthy donors. The study ran its PCR with 60 Vbeta and 13 Jbeta primers. Profiled with immunoSEQ multiplex PCR; TCRdb holds only in-frame clones, not every one. Altogether approximately 170,000 clones are present, around 80% being singletons, with the ten largest covering approximately 6.8%. The specimen sequenced was PBMCs. The receptor set was obtained from a middle-aged woman in good health and CMV-seropositive.

This sequence joins TRBV5-1 and TRBJ2-5; TRBD1 aligns across 9 bases. J was trimmed by 1 base and V by 3 bases; bases with no gene match: 7. CDR1 is SGHRS, CDR2 YFSETQ, per germline. The CDR3 spans 16 residues. The CDR3 spells CASSWAGQGIQETQYF. The CDR3 DNA is TGCGCCAGCAGCTGGGCGGGACAGGGCATCCAAGAGACCCAGTACTTC.

The chain uses TRBV18 and TRBJ2-2; 7 nucleotides align to TRBD1. Germline assignment: CDR1 KGHSH and CDR2 LQKENI. The CDR3 sequence is 14 residues long. Trimming removed 6 bases from V and 7 bases from J; junction bases left unmatched: 8. CDR3 DNA: TGTGCCAGCTCCCCATCGACAGGGATCGGGGAGCTGTTTTTT. It codes for CASSPSTGIGELFF.

The chain recombines TRBV7-2 with TRBJ1-1, with D possibly matching TRBD1 (5 bases). This CDR3 is 15 amino acids long. V was cut by 2 bases and J by 3 bases, with 13 bases left in between. In germline, CDR1 is SGHTA, CDR2 FQGNSA. The chain's CDR3 is CASSLYRGDYTEAFF. Written as DNA, the CDR3 is TGTGCCAGCAGCTTATACCGGGGGGACTACACTGAAGCTTTCTTT.

This sequence joins TRBV7-9 and TRBJ2-5, with TRBD1 identical over 9 bases. This CDR3 comprises 15 residues. The trim removed 5 bases at V and 4 bases at J, leaving 8 bases unmatched. Germline lookup yields CDR1 SEHNR and CDR2 FQNEAQ (reference sequence). CDR3 amino acids: CASSPGTGLLETQYF. CDR3 coding DNA: TGTGCCAGCAGCCCCGGGACAGGGTTATTAGAGACCCAGTACTTC.

The rearrangement joins TRBV7-6 to TRBJ2-1, with a weak D call TRBD2 (5 bases). Germline lookup yields CDR1 SGHVS and CDR2 FNYEAQ. Trimming stripped 1 base from V and 7 bases from J, with 20 bases between. There are 17 residues in the CDR3. The CDR3 nucleotides read TGTGCCAGCAGCTTAGTCGTCGGAGGCGGAACACCGAATGAGCAGTTCTTC. Protein: CASSLVVGGGTPNEQFF. The full variable domain, with the rest looked up from reference TRBV7-6 and TRBJ2-1, is GAGVSQSPRYKVTKRGQDVALRCDPISGHVSLYWYRQALGQGPEFLTYFNYEAQQDKSGLPNDRFSAERPEGSISTLTIQRTEQRDSAMYRCASSLVVGGGTPNEQFFGPGTRLTVL.

Comments on this clone: Relative to the germline gene, one junction end is altered; a read error may explain this. This sequence joins TRBV7-9 and TRBJ1-2; D is unclear. CDR3 length: 14 amino acids. Germline V gene data show CDR1 as SEHNR and CDR2 as FQNEAQ (reference sequence). The CDR3 DNA is TGTTCCAGCAGCTTGGGTCGGGTTATGTATGGCTACACCTTC. Translated, it gives CSSSLGRVMYGYTF.

The V call is TRBV6-1, the J call TRBJ1-2; the D gene is possibly TRBD1 (6 bases). Trimming took off 1 base at V and 7 bases at J, with 19 bases between the two ends. CDR1 is MNHNS, CDR2 SASEGT, per germline. This CDR3 contains 16 residues. The CDR3 DNA follows: TGTGCCAGCAGTGAAGTTGGACCGAGGGCAGGGGCTGGCTACACCTTC. Residues: CASSEVGPRAGAGYTF.

The rearrangement uses TRBV6-5 and TRBJ1-1; unclear D gene. V dropped 5 bases and J dropped 4 bases, with 11 bases sitting between them. This CDR3 is built from 13 residues. CDR1 and CDR2 from the germline V gene are MNHEY and SVGAGI. CDR3 in DNA: TGTGCCAGCAGTACGACCCGGAGCACTGAAGCTTTCTTT. Its protein product is CASSTTRSTEAFF.

This sequence joins TRBV21-1 and TRBJ1-2. TRBV21-1 is labeled a pseudogene. CDR3 size: 14 residues. CDR3 bases: TGTGCCAGCAGCACACGGAGAGGTGGATATGGCTACACCTTC. Amino acid sequence: CASSTRRGGYGYTF.

The chain couples TRBV9 to TRBJ2-7; possibly TRBD1 for D (6 bases). V was clipped by 2 bases and J by 1 base, with 10 bases between them. Germline CDR1 reads SGDLS; CDR2 reads YYNGEE. This CDR3 is 14 amino acids long. The CDR3 DNA reads as TGTGCCAGCAGCGTGGGGGCCCTATCCTACGAGCAGTACTTC. This encodes CASSVGALSYEQYF.

The gene calls are TRBV28 and TRBJ1-3; D is unclear. Trimming shortened V by 3 bases and J by 1 base, and 7 bases separated the two germline ends. The germline V gene has CDR1 MDHEN and CDR2 SYDVKM. The CDR3 is 14 residues long. The DNA for the CDR3 is TGTGCCAGCAGTTTTCCCGGGTCTGGAAACACCATATATTTT. Protein product: CASSFPGSGNTIYF.

This clone showed up just a few times. The V and J genes are TRBV10-1 and TRBJ2-1, with D possibly TRBD2 on 7 matching bases. The CDR3 runs to 15 residues. V gave up 8 bases and J gave up 7 bases, with 21 bases separating them. In germline, CDR1 is WNHNN, CDR2 SYGVQD (reference sequence). CDR3 amino acids: CASSRGGGPGNEQFF. DNA of the CDR3: TGCGCCAGCTCTAGAGGCGGGGGCCCGGGAAATGAGCAGTTCTTC.

The V gene is TRBV7-3, the J gene TRBJ2-6, with D unclear. Deletions cut 5 bases from V and 0 bases from J, with 8 bases between. The CDR3 is 15 residues long. Germline assignment: CDR1 SGHTA and CDR2 FQGTGA. CDR3 DNA sequence: TGTGCCAGCAGCCCCATTAGCTCTGGGGCCAACGTCCTGACTTTC. It translates to CASSPISSGANVLTF.

The rearrangement joins TRBV18 to TRBJ2-1; TRBD1 matches 10 bases. The length of the CDR3 is 16 residues. Germline loops: CDR1 KGHSH, CDR2 LQKENI. The V and J ends lost 4 bases and 2 bases, in that order; junction bases with no gene match: 5. The CDR3 coding sequence is TGTGCCAGCTCACTGTCCGGGACAGGGGCCTACAATGAGCAGTTCTTC. This sequence encodes CASSLSGTGAYNEQFF.

The chain is built from TRBV28 and TRBJ1-6; the D is unclear. Looked up from germline, CDR1 is MDHEN and CDR2 is SYDVKM. The V end lost 5 bases, the J end lost 7 bases, and 3 bases lay between the germline ends. The length of the CDR3 is 11 residues. This CDR3 is CASSPNSPLHF. The CDR3 coding sequence is TGTGCCAGCAGTCCAAATTCACCCCTCCACTTT.

J is TRBJ1-2 and V is TRBV5-1; 7 bases are shared with TRBD1. The V and J ends lost 0 bases and 5 bases, in that order; junction bases with no gene match: 13. Per the germline V gene, CDR1 is SGHRS and CDR2 is YFSETQ. The CDR3 loop spans 17 amino acids. The CDR3 DNA reads as TGCGCCAGCAGCTTGGAAACTAGGGGACAGACAATTTATGGCTACACCTTC. Translated, it gives CASSLETRGQTIYGYTF.

This sequence joins TRBV19 and TRBJ1-1, with D unclear. Germline V lookup: CDR1 LNHDA, CDR2 SQIVND (reference sequence). V was shortened by 0 bases and J by 2 bases, with 22 bases between the two germline ends. CDR3 size: 19 residues. CDR3 sequence (DNA): TGTGCCAGTAGTATAGATTCCGTGGGCAGAATTAACGGTAACACTGAAGCTTTCTTT. It specifies CASSIDSVGRINGNTEAFF.

The chain combines TRBV28 with TRBJ2-1; a weak D match, TRBD1 (6 bases). Germline V CDR1 and CDR2: MDHEN, SYDVKM. CDR3 length equals 12 residues. The germline V and J ends were trimmed by 5 bases and 16 bases, with 18 bases remaining between them. The CDR3 region is CASSPPTGPPFF. In DNA, the CDR3 is TGTGCCAGCAGTCCTCCAACAGGGCCACCTTTCTTC.